What follows describes a single TCR beta chain. V gave up 0 bases and J gave up 4 bases, with 6 bases separating them. CDR1 is LGHNA, CDR2 YSLEER, per germline. The CDR3 is 13 amino acids. This entry comes from a study of blood T cell repertoires in COVID-19. Study overall: There were acute and convalescent COVID-19 samples, and they came from the United States, Italy and Spain.

Assay used: immunoSEQ multiplex PCR; TCRdb lists only in-frame clones, some missing. The sample carries about 270,000 clones, roughly 79% recorded once. The sequencing sample was made of peripheral blood. The receptor comes from a woman in her fifties or sixties with active or convalescent COVID-19. The chain combines TRBV4-3 with TRBJ1-1, with TRBD1 as a possible D gene (5 bases). CDR3 DNA: TGCGCCAGCAGCCAAGATGGGGCCACTGAAGCTTTCTTT. Translated, it gives CASSQDGATEAFF.